The next 13 T cell receptor beta chains were all read from a single sample in a study of blood T cell repertoires in COVID-19 (dated by TCRdb to about 2020). The library relied on the immunoSEQ multiplex PCR assay. TCRdb mirrors the immuneACCESS table, restricted to in-frame sequences. Some clones are absent from its copies; in checked studies, under half trace to an unresolved V gene, and the reason for the others is unknown. The sample profile shows some 190,000 clones; 80% of them were found once. The ten top clones hold around 14% of the sample. The sequenced sample was PBMCs or T cells enriched from blood (not recorded which). These receptors all stem from a man in his sixties who had been exposed to COVID-19.

V gene TRBV28 combines with J gene TRBJ2-1; 11 bases are shared with TRBD1. The trim removed 2 bases at V and 7 bases at J, leaving 4 bases unmatched. Germline V gene lookup returns CDR1 MDHEN and CDR2 SYDVKM. The CDR3 is made up of 15 amino acids. DNA of the CDR3: TGTGCCAGCAGTTTACTGGACAGGGGGCGGAATGAGCAGTTCTTC. It yields the protein CASSLLDRGRNEQFF.

The rearrangement links TRBV27 to TRBJ2-1; D is undetermined. Germline V CDR1 and CDR2: MNHEY, SMNVEV (reference sequence). The CDR3 extends over 11 amino acids. Trimming removed 6 bases from V and 8 bases from J, with 8 bases in between. DNA of the CDR3: TGTGCCAGCAGCGTAAGAGATGAGCAGTTCTTC. Its translation: CASSVRDEQFF.

As to this clone: This sample includes further DNA sequences coding for the same CDR3. This chain connects TRBV28 to TRBJ1-5; D gene unclear. The CDR3 has 12 residues. V gave up 4 bases and J gave up 4 bases, with 5 bases separating them. Germline V gene lookup returns CDR1 MDHEN and CDR2 SYDVKM. CDR3 nucleotide sequence: TGTGCCAGCAGTTCGGTGAATCAGCCCCAGCATTTT. This sequence encodes CASSSVNQPQHF. Supplemented by reference TRBV28 and TRBJ1-5, the full variable domain reads DVKVTQSSRYLVKRTGEKVFLECVQDMDHENMFWYRQDPGLGLRLIYFSYDVKMKEKGDIPEGYSVSREKKERFSLILESASTNQTSMYLCASSSVNQPQHFGDGTRLSIL.

CDR3 DNA sequence: TGTGCCAGCAGTACGTCCAGGGTCTCTCTCTACAATGAGCAGTTCTTC. Its translation: CASSTSRVSLYNEQFF. This chain uses TRBV27 with TRBJ2-1; weak D call: TRBD1 (5 bases). V lost 5 bases, J lost 3 bases, and 17 bases lay in between. Per the germline V gene, CDR1 is MNHEY and CDR2 is SMNVEV (reference sequence). There are 16 residues in the CDR3.

The rearrangement joins TRBV19 to TRBJ1-6; 7 nucleotides line up with TRBD1. From germline, CDR1 is LNHDA and CDR2 SQIVND (reference sequence). Trimming cost V 3 bases and J 0 bases; bases outside gene matches: 8. This CDR3 spans 18 amino acids. DNA for the CDR3: TGTGCCAGTAGTATTTTCCAGGGGGGAAGCTCCTATAATTCACCCCTCCACTTT. Protein product: CASSIFQGGSSYNSPLHF.

This clone is a singleton in its sample. V and J are TRBV7-2 and TRBJ2-1; D possibly corresponds to TRBD2 (6 bases). V lost 4 bases and J lost 4, with 17 bases in between. The CDR3 extends over 16 amino acids. CDR1 and CDR2 (germline): SGHTA, FQGNSA. CDR3 loop: CASSSQSGLGYNEQFF. In DNA, the CDR3 is TGTGCCAGCAGCTCACAATCGGGACTGGGTTACAATGAGCAGTTCTTC.

This chain connects TRBV2 to TRBJ2-1, with D maybe TRBD1 (7 bases). The CDR3 covers 14 residues. The V gene lost 6 bases and the J gene lost 5 bases, with 14 bases spanning the gap. Germline CDR1 SNHLY, CDR2 FYNNEI. CDR3 amino acids: CASRGGQPNNEQFF. CDR3 nucleotides: TGTGCCAGCAGGGGGGGACAGCCCAACAATGAGCAGTTCTTC.

This chain's CDR3 is CASTVNIVNTEAFF. The DNA for the CDR3 is TGTGCCAGCACCGTGAACATCGTGAACACTGAAGCTTTCTTT. The chain links TRBV28 to TRBJ1-1; D unclear. Per germline, CDR1 MDHEN and CDR2 SYDVKM. CDR3 length: 14 amino acids. V dropped 7 bases and J dropped 0 bases, with 12 bases sitting between them.

This chain links TRBV5-4 with TRBJ2-7; 9 bases align to TRBD2. Germline V gene data show CDR1 as SGHNT and CDR2 as YYREEE (reference sequence). The CDR3 runs to 16 residues. V trimming: 3 bases; J trimming: 0 bases; junction bases outside the gene matches: 7. The CDR3 coding sequence is TGTGCCAGCAGCTCTGCCCCTAGCGGGACCTCCTACGAGCAGTACTTC. Its translation is CASSSAPSGTSYEQYF.

This chain links TRBV12-3 or TRBV12-4 with TRBJ2-7; D is undetermined. Trimming pared 4 bases from V and 1 base from J, leaving 8 bases between. CDR3 size: 13 residues. In DNA, the CDR3 is TGTGCCAGCAGTTCGACCGGGTCCTACGAGCAGTACTTC. Translated, it gives CASSSTGSYEQYF.

In its sample, this clone was seen a few times. The J gene is TRBJ2-2, the V gene TRBV19; D not certain. The germline gives CDR1 LNHDA, CDR2 SQIVND (reference sequence). This CDR3 spans 14 amino acids. Trimming shortened V by 7 bases and J by 0 bases, and 9 bases separated the two germline ends. Here the CDR3 reads CASTANANTGELFF. DNA for the CDR3: TGTGCCAGTACTGCGAATGCGAACACCGGGGAGCTGTTTTTT.

The chain combines TRBV28 with TRBJ2-3; D is possibly TRBD1 (6 bases). Germline loops: CDR1 MDHEN, CDR2 SYDVKM. V lost 3 bases and J lost 7, with 26 bases in between. CDR3 length: 18 residues. The CDR3 bases are TGTGCCAGCAGTTTTAGCCGCACCGTCACTTACAGGGAATATACGCAGTATTTT. It codes for CASSFSRTVTYREYTQYF.

V is TRBV6-5 and J is TRBJ1-3; D call uncertain. The CDR3 loop spans 15 amino acids. Trimming took off 8 bases at V and 0 bases at J, with 14 bases between the two ends. Germline V gene sequence: CDR1 MNHEY, CDR2 SVGAGI. CDR3 bases: TGTGCCAGCTCTGGCAGGCACCACTCTGGAAACACCATATATTTT. Protein product: CASSGRHHSGNTIYF.